Only a few counts were recorded for the clone carrying this TCR beta chain. Antigen: not known. RNA transcripts served as the template for amplifying TCR beta CDR3 regions. The TCR CDR3 first-round RT-PCR relied on the HTBI primer set. Via MiXCR, TCRdb re-called the multiplex PCR reads, giving one row per CDR3 protein. The sample shows hundreds of thousands of distinct CDR3 sequences, 11% to 15% of them seen only once. Patients aged 18 to 65 had newly diagnosed hyperthyroidism that had lasted under 2 months. The data were taken from a study of T cells in Graves' hyperthyroidism and ophthalmopathy. Study outcomes and limitations: A model using 13 V-J features told ophthalmopathy apart from stable hyperthyroidism. Clonotypes that were expanded in thyroid above 0.001 mostly appeared in blood too. Before onset, by a median of around 6.4 months, the model predicted ophthalmopathy.

Germline CDR1 SGHRS, CDR2 YFSETQ. V lost 3 bases and J 5 bases, leaving 18 bases between the germline ends. The CDR3 contains 16 residues. This clonotype originated in a young woman with Graves' hyperthyroidism. This chain uses TRBV5-1 with TRBJ2-1; D perhaps matches TRBD1 (6 bases). The source material was blood. The CDR3 protein is CASSWLQGIGDNEQFF. The CDR3 DNA reads TGCGCCAGCAGCTGGCTACAGGGCATAGGTGACAATGAGCAGTTCTTC.